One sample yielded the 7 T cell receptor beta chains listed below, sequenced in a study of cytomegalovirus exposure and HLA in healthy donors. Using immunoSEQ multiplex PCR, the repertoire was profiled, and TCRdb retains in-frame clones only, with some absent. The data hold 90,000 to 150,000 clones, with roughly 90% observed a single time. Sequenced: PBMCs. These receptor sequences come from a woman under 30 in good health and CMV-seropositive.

CDR3 sequence (DNA): TGTGCCAGCAGCCCTCAGCAGGGCAGCGCCGTGGAGACCCAGTACTTC. Encoded protein: CASSPQQGSAVETQYF. The gene calls are TRBV5-4 and TRBJ2-5; D is perhaps TRBD1 (5 bases). The CDR3 is 16 residues long. In germline, CDR1 is SGHNT, CDR2 YYREEE (reference sequence). V lost 4 bases and J lost 5, with 21 bases in between.

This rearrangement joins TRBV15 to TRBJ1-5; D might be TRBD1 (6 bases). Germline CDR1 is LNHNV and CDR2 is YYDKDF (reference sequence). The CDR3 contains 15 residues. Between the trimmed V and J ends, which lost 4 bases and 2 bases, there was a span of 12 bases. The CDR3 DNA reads TGTGCCACCAGCACTGGAGGGGGGGGCAATCAGCCCCAGCATTTT. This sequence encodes CATSTGGGGNQPQHF.

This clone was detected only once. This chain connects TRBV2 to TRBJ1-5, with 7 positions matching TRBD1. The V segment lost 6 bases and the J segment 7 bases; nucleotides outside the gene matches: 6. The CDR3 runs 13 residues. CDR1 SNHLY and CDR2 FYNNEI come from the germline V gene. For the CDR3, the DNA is TGTGCCAGCAGGAAGACAGGGAACCAGCCCCAGCATTTT. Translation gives CASRKTGNQPQHF.

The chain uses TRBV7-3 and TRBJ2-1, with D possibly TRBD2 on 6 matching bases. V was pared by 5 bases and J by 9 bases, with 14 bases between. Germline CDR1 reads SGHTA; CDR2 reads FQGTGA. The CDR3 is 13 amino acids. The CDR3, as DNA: TGTGCCAGCAGCCCCAGGCGGGGCGGTGAGCAGTTCTTC. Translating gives CASSPRRGGEQFF.

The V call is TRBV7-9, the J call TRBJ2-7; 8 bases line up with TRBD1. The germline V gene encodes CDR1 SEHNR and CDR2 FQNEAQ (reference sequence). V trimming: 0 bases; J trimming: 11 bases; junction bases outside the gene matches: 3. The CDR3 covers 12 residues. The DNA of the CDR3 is TGTGCCAGCAGCTTAGCGGCAGGGGGCGAGTACTTC. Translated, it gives CASSLAAGGEYF.

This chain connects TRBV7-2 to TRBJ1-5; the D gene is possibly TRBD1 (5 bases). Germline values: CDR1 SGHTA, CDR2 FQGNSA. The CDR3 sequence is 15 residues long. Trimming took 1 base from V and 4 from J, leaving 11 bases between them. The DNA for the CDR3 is TGTGCCAGCAGCTTAGTGGTACAGGTGAATCAGCCCCAGCATTTT. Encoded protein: CASSLVVQVNQPQHF.

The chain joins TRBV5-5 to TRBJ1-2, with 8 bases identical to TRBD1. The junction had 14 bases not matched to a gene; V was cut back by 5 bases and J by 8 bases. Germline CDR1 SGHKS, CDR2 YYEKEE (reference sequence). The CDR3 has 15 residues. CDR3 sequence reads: CASRTAWTGYSGYTF. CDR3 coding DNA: TGTGCCAGCAGAACTGCCTGGACAGGGTACTCAGGCTACACCTTC.